A selection of T cell receptor beta chains follows, all from one sample in a study of cytomegalovirus exposure and HLA in healthy donors. Clones were read by immunoSEQ multiplex PCR, and TCRdb kept only the in-frame ones, dropping some. Here the sample spans roughly 130,000 clones, around 83% being singletons. The sample consisted of PBMCs. The receptors come from a male donor in good health and CMV-seropositive. The CDR3 runs from the conserved cysteine through the conserved F or W. D genes are given only for firm matches. For some rows the clone size is stated as once, few or many, or as a class when expanded; others skip it.

size	V	D	J	DNA	CDR3
NA	TRBV7-2	TRBD2	TRBJ2-7	TGTGCCAGCAGCTCTACTAGCGGGGGGGACTACGAGCAGTACTTC	CASSSTSGGDYEQYF
NA	TRBV5-5	TRBD1	TRBJ2-2	TGTGCCAGCAGCTTAGGACAGGGGACCGGGGAGCTGTTTTTT	CASSLGQGTGELFF
NA	TRBV5-1	NA	TRBJ1-5	TGCGCCAGCAGCTTGGCGAGCGGGGGGCATGGGCGCACAGATACGCAGCATTTT	CASSLASGGHGRTDTQHF
NA	TRBV14	NA	TRBJ1-2	TGTGCCAGCAGCCAGGCAAGCACAGGGTATGGCTACACCTTC	CASSQASTGYGYTF
NA	TRBV4-2	NA	TRBJ2-7	TGTGCCAGCAGCCAAGATTGGGGCTTGGGTGCAGGATACGAGCAGTACTTC	CASSQDWGLGAGYEQYF
NA	TRBV7-3	TRBD2	TRBJ2-1	TGTGCCAGCAGCTTAGAATCCGGGACTAGCGGGGCTAATGAGCAGTTCTTC	CASSLESGTSGANEQFF
NA	TRBV6-6	NA	TRBJ2-7	TGTGCCAGCAGTTACGGACAAGGGGTGGCCTACGAGCAGTACTTC	CASSYGQGVAYEQYF
NA	TRBV7-9	TRBD1	TRBJ1-5	TGTGCCAGCAGCCCCGGACAGGGGGTTCAGCCCCAGCATTTT	CASSPGQGVQPQHF
NA	TRBV5-6	TRBD2	TRBJ2-3	TGTGCCAGCAAAAGACTAGCGGGGGGACCTAGCACAGATACGCAGTATTTT	CASKRLAGGPSTDTQYF
NA	TRBV5-4	TRBD2	TRBJ2-1	TGTGCCAGCGGGACTAGCGGGAATGAGCAGTTCTTC	CASGTSGNEQFF
NA	TRBV4-1	TRBD1	TRBJ1-4	TGCGCCAGCAGCCAAGGGAGGACAGGCTCTAATGAAAAACTGTTTTTT	CASSQGRTGSNEKLFF
NA	TRBV28	TRBD2	TRBJ2-1	TGTGCCAGCAGTTTACGCGGGGGTTTTGGCAATGAGCAGTTCTTC	CASSLRGGFGNEQFF
NA	TRBV7-9	NA	TRBJ1-2	TGTGCCAGCAGCTTAGGCGGCGGCGGCTACACCTTC	CASSLGGGGYTF
NA	TRBV5-1	TRBD2	TRBJ2-3	TGCGCCAGCAGCTTGGTCGCGGGAGCTTCGGATACGCAGTATTTT	CASSLVAGASDTQYF
NA	TRBV19	NA	TRBJ2-2	TGTGCCAGTAGAGACCAGGACAGATACACCGGGGAGCTGTTTTTT	CASRDQDRYTGELFF
NA	TRBV6-5	NA	TRBJ1-2	TGTGCCAGCAGTTGGGGGCAGGGGATAAACTATGGCTACACCTTC	CASSWGQGINYGYTF
NA	TRBV7-2	TRBD1	TRBJ1-5	TGTGCCAGCAGCTTATATTGGGACAGTCCCAATCAGCCCCAGCATTTT	CASSLYWDSPNQPQHF
NA	TRBV19	NA	TRBJ2-3	TGTGCCAGTAGTATTTTCGACAGCCGCACAGATACGCAGTATTTT	CASSIFDSRTDTQYF
once	TRBV7-2	TRBD1	TRBJ2-7	TGTGCCAGCAGCAAAATCTCCGGGACAGGGTACGAGCAGTACTTC	CASSKISGTGYEQYF
NA	TRBV5-6	NA	TRBJ1-2	TGTGCCAGCAGCCCGGACAGTTCCTATGGCTACACCTTC	CASSPDSSYGYTF
NA	TRBV4-2	TRBD2	TRBJ2-2	TGTGCCAGCAGCCAAGAATCATTTAGCGGGAGGGCCAACACCGGGGAGCTGTTTTTT	CASSQESFSGRANTGELFF
NA	TRBV7-3	NA	TRBJ2-3	TGTGCCAGCAGCTACAACCAGGGGGATACGCAGTATTTT	CASSYNQGDTQYF
NA	TRBV10-1	TRBD1	TRBJ2-3	TGCGCCAGCAGCGGACAGGATACAGATACGCAGTATTTT	CASSGQDTDTQYF
few	TRBV18	TRBD1	TRBJ2-2	TGTGCCAGCTCACAGGACAGGGCGAACACCGGGGAGCTGTTTTTT	CASSQDRANTGELFF
NA	TRBV7-3	NA	TRBJ2-2	TGTGCCAGCAGCCCCCACGGGACTCCCGACACCGGGGAGCTGTTTTTT	CASSPHGTPDTGELFF
NA	TRBV19	NA	TRBJ2-4	TGTGCCACCGCCCCCTCATCGACAGCAGCCAAAAACATTCAGTACTTC	CATAPSSTAAKNIQYF
NA	TRBV5-5	TRBD1	TRBJ2-7	TGTGCCAGCAGCCCCCGGACAGGGATGGGGGAGCAGTACTTC	CASSPRTGMGEQYF
NA	TRBV27	NA	TRBJ2-5	TGTGCCAGCAGTTTGACGGGGAGCCAAGAGACCCAGTACTTC	CASSLTGSQETQYF
NA	TRBV5-3	NA	TRBJ1-1	TGTGCCAGAAGCTTGTATCCGGAGCGGAGGAACGCTGAAGCTTTCTTT	CARSLYPERRNAEAFF
NA	TRBV7-2	NA	TRBJ2-5	TGTGCCAGCAGCTTAAACAGGGAAGAGACCCAGTACTTC	CASSLNREETQYF
once	TRBV7-9	NA	TRBJ1-6	TGTGCCAGCAGCGAAGAATTTCGGCGGACCCTCCACTTT	CASSEEFRRTLHF
NA	TRBV2	NA	TRBJ1-5	TGTGCCAGCAGTGAGGGGCAGTCGCATCAGCCCCAGCATTTT	CASSEGQSHQPQHF
NA	TRBV30	NA	TRBJ1-4	TGTGCCTGGAGTGTACAGGAGGAAAAACTGTTTTTT	CAWSVQEEKLFF
NA	TRBV7-8	TRBD2	TRBJ2-1	TGTGCCAGCAACAGAGCGAGCGGGAGGGCTTACAATGAGCAGTTCTTC	CASNRASGRAYNEQFF
NA	TRBV7-9	TRBD1	TRBJ2-7	TGTGCCAGCAGCCCTCAGGGACAGGGGAACCCCTACGAGCAGTACTTC	CASSPQGQGNPYEQYF
once	TRBV4-2	TRBD1	TRBJ1-1	TGTGCCAGCAGCCCAACCGGGACAGGGAACACTGAAGCTTTCTTT	CASSPTGTGNTEAFF
few	TRBV19	NA	TRBJ1-5	TGTGCCAGTAGTATGGGCGGGCAGCCCCAGCATTTT	CASSMGGQPQHF
NA	TRBV13	NA	TRBJ2-1	TGTGCCAGCAGCCTCTATTATAGCGGAAGCTCCTACAATGAGCAGTTCTTC	CASSLYYSGSSYNEQFF
NA	TRBV5-5	NA	TRBJ1-2	TGTGCCAGCAGCCCTACGAAGGGGAACTATGGCTACACCTTC	CASSPTKGNYGYTF
NA	TRBV12-5	NA	TRBJ2-7	TGTGCTAGTGGTTCATTTGGAGACAGCTCCTACGAGCAGTACTTC	CASGSFGDSSYEQYF
NA	TRBV10-3	TRBD2	TRBJ2-1	TGTGCCATCAAGGAGGGCGGGGGTGGAAATGAGCAGTTCTTC	CAIKEGGGGNEQFF
NA	TRBV7-3	TRBD2	TRBJ2-7	TGTGCCAGCAGCTATAGCGGGGACTCCTACGAGCAGTACTTC	CASSYSGDSYEQYF
NA	TRBV5-4	NA	TRBJ2-6	TGTGCCAGCATGGTCTGGCAAGGGGCTGGGGCCAACGTCCTGACTTTC	CASMVWQGAGANVLTF
NA	TRBV12-1	NA	TRBJ2-7	TGTGCCAGCAGCTTGATGAAAATGTCCCGGAGAGATCCTTTCTACGAGCAGTACTTC	CASSLMKMSRRDPFYEQYF
once	TRBV5-6	NA	TRBJ2-7	TGTGCCAGCAGCTTGTTTGTAACAGCCTACGAGCAGTACTTC	CASSLFVTAYEQYF
NA	TRBV7-3	NA	TRBJ2-7	TGTGCCAGCAGCCAGGCGGCGGGTTCTACCCACGAGCAGTACTTC	CASSQAAGSTHEQYF
once	TRBV7-9	TRBD2	TRBJ2-3	TGTGCCAGCAGCCTTGGGACTAGCGGGACCGTTACGCAGTATTTT	CASSLGTSGTVTQYF
NA	TRBV9	TRBD1	TRBJ1-1	TGTGCCAGCAGCTCGCCGGGACAGATTGAAGCTTTCTTT	CASSSPGQIEAFF
NA	TRBV5-1	NA	TRBJ2-3	TGCGCCAGCAGCTTGGGGCAGTCCACAGATACGCAGTATTTT	CASSLGQSTDTQYF